This entry lists 23 T cell receptor beta chains sequenced from one sample in a study of blood T cell repertoires in COVID-19 (dated by TCRdb to the early 2020s). Libraries came from the immunoSEQ multiplex PCR assay. The table was pulled from immuneACCESS by TCRdb, which kept in-frame rearrangements only. Such tables lose some clones; where checked, under half of the loss comes from unresolved V genes, and the rest has no known cause. The sample table contains tens of thousands of clones; only one count was recorded for 80% to 90% of them. Approximately 22% of the sample goes to the ten largest clones. Sequenced sample: peripheral blood. Source of these receptors: an older woman with acute or convalescent COVID-19.

The chain carries TRBV6-2 or TRBV6-3 and TRBJ2-2, with 7 bases lining up with TRBD1. Germline V gene data show CDR1 as MNHEY and CDR2 as SVGEGT. V was pared by 4 bases and J by 5 bases, with 7 bases of the junction left unmatched. The CDR3 length is 15 residues. The DNA of the CDR3 is TGTGCCAGCAGTTTCACAGGGGTTAGTACCGGGGAGCTGTTTTTT. Translation: CASSFTGVSTGELFF.

The chain combines TRBV5-8 with TRBJ2-2, with 8 nucleotides matching TRBD1. The CDR3 sequence is 15 residues long. From germline, CDR1 is SGHTS and CDR2 YDEGEE. J lost 7 bases, V lost 0 bases, and 5 bases had no gene match. CDR3 in DNA: TGTGCCAGCAGCTTGGTCAGGGGGCGAGGCGGGGAGCTGTTTTTT. Protein sequence: CASSLVRGRGGELFF. The complete variable domain, with remaining parts taken from reference TRBV5-8 and TRBJ2-2, reads EAGVTQSPTHLIKTRGQQATLRCSPISGHTSVYWYQQALGLGLQFLLWYDEGEERNRGNFPPRFSGRQFPNYSSELNVNALELEDSALYLCASSLVRGRGGELFFGEGSRLTVL.

The chain couples TRBV19 to TRBJ2-7, with D tentatively TRBD2 (6 bases). Trimming took off 10 bases at V and 0 bases at J, with 16 bases between the two ends. The CDR3 has 14 residues. The germline gives CDR1 LNHDA, CDR2 SQIVND (reference sequence). CDR3 nucleotide sequence: TGTGCCAACCCGGGGGTCAGGTACTCCTACGAGCAGTACTTC. Amino acid sequence: CANPGVRYSYEQYF.

For the CDR3, the DNA is TGTGCCAGCAGTCTCAGCGCTGATACGCAGTATTTT. Translated: CASSLSADTQYF. The chain joins TRBV2 to TRBJ2-3; D unresolved. Germline-derived CDR1 and CDR2 are SNHLY and FYNNEI. The V gene lost 5 bases and the J gene lost 6 bases, with 9 bases spanning the gap. There are 12 residues in the CDR3. Combining the CDR3 with reference TRBV2 and TRBJ2-3 gives the whole variable domain EPEVTQTPSHQVTQMGQEVILRCVPISNHLYFYWYRQILGQKVEFLVSFYNNEISEKSEIFDDQFSVERPDGSNFTLKIRSTKLEDSAMYFCASSLSADTQYFGPGTRLTVL.

This chain uses TRBV11-2 with TRBJ2-7, with a tentative D call TRBD2 (6 bases). The V end was cut by 1 base, the J end by 4 bases, with 14 bases between. The germline CDR1 and CDR2 sequences are SGHAT and FQNNGV. There are 15 residues in the CDR3. CDR3 protein: CASSLGPGLGYEQYF. CDR3 nucleotides: TGTGCCAGCAGCTTAGGCCCGGGACTTGGGTACGAGCAGTACTTC.

The chain recombines TRBV7-8 with TRBJ1-5, with D tentatively TRBD1 (5 bases). V dropped 5 bases and J dropped 6 bases, with 17 bases sitting between them. Per germline, CDR1 SGHVS and CDR2 FQNEAQ. The CDR3 extends over 15 amino acids. CDR3 loop: CASSRDRGSGQPQHF. The CDR3 nucleotides are TGTGCCAGCAGCCGAGACCGGGGGTCGGGTCAGCCCCAGCATTTT.

J is TRBJ1-4 and V is TRBV14, with a weak D call TRBD1 (6 bases). The CDR3 has 15 residues. V lost 2 bases and J 8 bases, leaving 15 bases between the germline ends. Germline CDR1 SGHDN, CDR2 FVKESK. CDR3 amino acids: CASSQWGPVREKLFF. The DNA of the CDR3 is TGTGCCAGCAGCCAATGGGGGCCAGTTCGAGAAAAACTGTTTTTT.

The gene calls are TRBV5-4 and TRBJ2-3; 7 bases agree with TRBD2. CDR1 is SGHNT and CDR2 is YYREEE in the germline V gene (reference sequence). V lost 5 bases, J lost 6 bases, and 6 bases stayed unmatched. This CDR3 has 13 residues. The CDR3: CASRSWGGDTQYF. As DNA, the CDR3 is TGTGCCAGCAGGAGTTGGGGGGGGGATACGCAGTATTTT. The full variable domain, its missing parts supplied by reference TRBV5-4 and TRBJ2-3, is ETGVTQSPTHLIKTRGQQVTLRCSSQSGHNTVSWYQQALGQGPQFIFQYYREEENGRGNFPPRFSGLQFPNYSSELNVNALELDDSALYLCASRSWGGDTQYFGPGTRLTVL.

The chain has TRBV18 and TRBJ1-1; D unclear. Germline-derived CDR1 and CDR2 are KGHSH and LQKENI. This CDR3 is 13 amino acids long. Trimming removed 4 bases from V and 2 bases from J, with 8 bases in between. This CDR3 reads CASSHERNTEAFF. For the CDR3, the DNA is TGTGCCAGCTCACACGAGAGAAACACTGAAGCTTTCTTT.

V is TRBV9 and J is TRBJ1-3; D gene ambiguous. Germline lookup yields CDR1 SGDLS and CDR2 YYNGEE. This CDR3 is built from 12 residues. The ends were cut back, 5 bases at V and 7 bases at J, with 10 bases in the middle. As DNA, the CDR3 is TGTGCCAGCAGTCCCTCCGGGAACACCATATATTTT. Translation: CASSPSGNTIYF.

This clone was counted once. V usage is TRBV9 and J usage is TRBJ2-1, with 12 bases fitting TRBD2. J was trimmed by 4 bases and V by 4 bases; bases with no gene match: 6. The length of the CDR3 is 16 residues. Germline V lookup: CDR1 SGDLS, CDR2 YYNGEE. This CDR3 is CASSIGLAGLYNEQFF. For the CDR3, the DNA is TGTGCCAGCAGCATCGGACTAGCGGGACTTTACAATGAGCAGTTCTTC.

This chain uses TRBV6-5 with TRBJ2-7, with D possibly matching TRBD2 (7 bases). CDR3 length: 14 amino acids. Trimming pared 5 bases from V and 6 bases from J, leaving 17 bases between. CDR1 is MNHEY, CDR2 SVGAGI, per germline. CDR3 in amino acids: CASSPPLRGPEQYF. The DNA of the CDR3 is TGTGCCAGCAGTCCGCCCTTGCGGGGGCCCGAGCAGTACTTC.

The V call is TRBV29-1, the J call TRBJ2-3, with a tentative D call TRBD1 (5 bases). The germline V gene encodes CDR1 SQVTM and CDR2 ANQGSEA. V lost 4 bases, J lost 2 bases, and 13 bases lay in between. The CDR3 contains 14 residues. The CDR3 here is CSVGQNDTTDTQYF. CDR3 nucleotides: TGCAGCGTTGGACAGAATGATACCACAGATACGCAGTATTTT.

The chain employs TRBV27 and TRBJ2-5; D is perhaps TRBD1 (7 bases). The germline V and J ends were trimmed by 2 bases and 2 bases, with 21 bases remaining between them. The germline V gene has CDR1 MNHEY and CDR2 SMNVEV (reference sequence). The CDR3 contains 18 residues. In DNA, the CDR3 is TGTGCCAGCAGTTTACGGGGGCCAGGGGGTTTAGTTCAAGAGACCCAGTACTTC. Its protein product is CASSLRGPGGLVQETQYF.

This chain joins TRBV11-3 and TRBJ2-1, with 9 bases matching TRBD2. The trim removed 8 bases at V and 5 bases at J, leaving 7 bases unmatched. CDR3 length: 14 amino acids. Germline V lookup: CDR1 SGHNT, CDR2 YENEEA. Written as DNA, the CDR3 is TGTGCCAGCTCGGGGCGGGAGGGAGACAATGAGCAGTTCTTC. As protein: CASSGREGDNEQFF.

V is TRBV21-1 and J is TRBJ1-2; TRBD1 is the table's D call and was not checked against the DNA. TRBV21-1 is annotated as a pseudogene. This CDR3 has 15 amino acids. CDR3 residues: CASSNRDRGSYGYTF. The CDR3 region has the DNA TGTGCCAGCAGCAACCGGGACAGGGGGTCGTATGGCTACACCTTC.

This chain joins TRBV5-1 and TRBJ2-4, with 8 positions matching TRBD2. With 4 bases clipped from V and 1 base from J, the junction kept 16 bases outside the gene matches. Germline V lookup: CDR1 SGHRS, CDR2 YFSETQ. The CDR3 covers 19 residues. CDR3 DNA: TGCGCCAGCAGCCTGCTGATGGCGGGAGGATCCCTGGCCAAAAACATTCAGTACTTC. It translates to CASSLLMAGGSLAKNIQYF.

This chain joins TRBV7-2 and TRBJ2-7; 8 nucleotides match TRBD2. The length of the CDR3 is 13 residues. Germline CDR1 and CDR2: SGHTA and FQGNSA. The V segment lost 4 bases and the J segment 4 bases; nucleotides outside the gene matches: 3. The CDR3 spells CASSSRGGYEQYF. The CDR3 DNA follows: TGTGCCAGCAGCTCCCGGGGGGGATACGAGCAGTACTTC.

The V gene is TRBV19, the J gene TRBJ2-5; D ambiguous. Germline V gene sequence: CDR1 LNHDA, CDR2 SQIVND (reference sequence). The CDR3 contains 14 residues. Deletions cut 4 bases from V and 3 bases from J, with 12 bases between. CDR3 region: CASSTLDLKETQYF. CDR3 DNA sequence: TGTGCCAGTAGTACCCTAGACCTCAAAGAGACCCAGTACTTC.

The J gene is TRBJ2-5, the V gene TRBV27; 15 bases agree with TRBD2. CDR1 MNHEY and CDR2 SMNVEV come from the germline V gene (reference sequence). CDR3 length: 14 residues. Trimming cost V 8 bases and J 5 bases; bases outside gene matches: 3. In DNA form, the CDR3 reads TGTGCCAGCCAGGGACTAGCGGGAGGTGAGACCCAGTACTTC. This gives the protein CASQGLAGGETQYF.

The CDR3 region is CASNPRGQGFREQYF. CDR3 sequence (DNA): TGTGCCAGCAACCCTCGGGGACAGGGGTTTCGCGAGCAGTACTTC. The J gene is TRBJ2-7, the V gene TRBV27; 10 positions match TRBD1. J was trimmed by 6 bases and V by 7 bases; bases with no gene match: 12. Per the germline V gene, CDR1 is MNHEY and CDR2 is SMNVEV (reference sequence). The CDR3 loop spans 15 amino acids.

This rearrangement joins TRBV18 to TRBJ1-2, with TRBD1 identical over 7 bases. V trimming: 6 bases; J trimming: 3 bases; junction bases outside the gene matches: 7. The CDR3 runs 14 residues. In germline, CDR1 is KGHSH, CDR2 LQKENI. The CDR3 DNA reads as TGTGCCAGCTCGCCCTCAGGGGGAGACTATGGCTACACCTTC. It translates to CASSPSGGDYGYTF.

The V gene is TRBV6-5, the J gene TRBJ2-1; TRBD2 aligns across 7 bases. Trimming cost V 5 bases and J 3 bases; bases outside gene matches: 7. There are 15 residues in the CDR3. Germline V gene sequence: CDR1 MNHEY, CDR2 SVGAGI. CDR3 protein: CASSPAGAGYNEQFF. The DNA of the CDR3 is TGTGCCAGCAGTCCCGCGGGAGCCGGCTACAATGAGCAGTTCTTC.